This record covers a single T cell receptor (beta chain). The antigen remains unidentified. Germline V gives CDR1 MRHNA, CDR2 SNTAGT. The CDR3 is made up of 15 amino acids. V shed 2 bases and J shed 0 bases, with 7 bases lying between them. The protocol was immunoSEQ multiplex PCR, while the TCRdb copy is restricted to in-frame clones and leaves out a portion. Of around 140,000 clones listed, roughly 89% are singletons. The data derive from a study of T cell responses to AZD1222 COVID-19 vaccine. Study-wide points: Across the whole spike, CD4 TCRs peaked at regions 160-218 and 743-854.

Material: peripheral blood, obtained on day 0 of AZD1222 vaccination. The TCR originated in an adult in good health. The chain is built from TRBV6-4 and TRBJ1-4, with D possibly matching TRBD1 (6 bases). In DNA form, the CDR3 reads TGTGCCAGCAGTGACCAGGGGACAACTAATGAAAAACTGTTTTTT. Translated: CASSDQGTTNEKLFF.